The rows below give T cell receptor beta chains drawn from one sample of a study of response to subunit inactivated influenza vaccine. TCRdb itself ran the RT-PCR reads through MiXCR, one entry per CDR3 protein. The sample records 200,000 to 250,000 distinct CDR3 sequences, 9% to 15% being singletons. This sample comprised non-naive T cells sorted from PBMCs, obtained roughly 15 days before vaccination. The receptors here all came from a middle-aged man who received an inactivated influenza vaccine. Each CDR3 is given with its conserved first and last residue. The D gene is left open where the match is weak. Only part of the rows carry a size: once, few, many, or a class if the clone is expanded.

cdr3_aa: CASSLGGILGTGELFF
cdr3_nt: TGTGCCAGCAGCTTAGGGGGCATCCTGGGCACCGGGGAGCTGTTTTTT
j_call: TRBJ2-2
d_call: .
v_call: TRBV11-2
clone_size: .

cdr3_aa: CSARDPWRGRNTGELFF
cdr3_nt: TGCAGTGCTAGAGATCCGTGGCGGGGGCGGAACACCGGGGAGCTGTTTTTT
j_call: TRBJ2-2
d_call: .
v_call: TRBV20-1
clone_size: .

cdr3_aa: CATSSLLRTESRNTQYF
cdr3_nt: TGTGCCACCAGCAGCCTACTAAGGACCGAATCGAGAAATACGCAGTATTTT
j_call: TRBJ2-3
d_call: .
v_call: TRBV15
clone_size: .

cdr3_aa: CASSPGISYEQYF
cdr3_nt: TGTGCCAGCAGCCCCGGGATTTCATACGAGCAGTACTTC
j_call: TRBJ2-7
d_call: .
v_call: TRBV5-6
clone_size: few

cdr3_aa: CASSRIPGQFANTGELFF
cdr3_nt: TGTGCCAGCAGCCGAATCCCGGGACAGTTCGCGAACACCGGGGAGCTGTTTTTT
j_call: TRBJ2-2
d_call: TRBD1
v_call: TRBV11-2
clone_size: .

cdr3_aa: CATSHCEPTNEKLFF
cdr3_nt: TGTGCCACCAGCCACTGCGAACCAACTAATGAAAAACTGTTTTTT
j_call: TRBJ1-4
d_call: .
v_call: TRBV3-1
clone_size: .

cdr3_aa: CSARESSGSATDTQYF
cdr3_nt: TGCAGTGCTAGAGAATCTAGCGGGAGCGCGACAGATACGCAGTATTTT
j_call: TRBJ2-3
d_call: TRBD2
v_call: TRBV20-1
clone_size: .

cdr3_aa: CSAQTPGLYNEQFF
cdr3_nt: TGCAGTGCGCAAACCCCGGGACTTTACAATGAGCAGTTCTTC
j_call: TRBJ2-1
d_call: .
v_call: TRBV20-1
clone_size: .

cdr3_aa: CASSSWTGNTEAFF
cdr3_nt: TGTGCCAGCAGTTCCTGGACAGGGAACACTGAAGCTTTCTTT
j_call: TRBJ1-1
d_call: TRBD1
v_call: TRBV12-3/TRBV12-4
clone_size: many

cdr3_aa: CASSLGKGAYNEQFF
cdr3_nt: TGTGCCAGCAGTTTGGGTAAAGGAGCCTATAATGAGCAGTTCTTC
j_call: TRBJ2-1
d_call: .
v_call: TRBV27
clone_size: many

cdr3_aa: CAWSQGAANEKLFF
cdr3_nt: TGTGCCTGGAGCCAGGGGGCTGCTAATGAAAAACTGTTTTTT
j_call: TRBJ1-4
d_call: TRBD1
v_call: TRBV30
clone_size: .

cdr3_aa: CSALTRTSGGVTDTQYF
cdr3_nt: TGCAGTGCACTCACCCGGACTAGCGGGGGGGTCACAGATACGCAGTATTTT
j_call: TRBJ2-3
d_call: TRBD2
v_call: TRBV20-1
clone_size: many

cdr3_aa: CASSARDTQYF
cdr3_nt: TGTGCCAGCAGCGCCAGGGATACGCAGTATTTT
j_call: TRBJ2-3
d_call: .
v_call: TRBV2
clone_size: .

cdr3_aa: CASRDRGREKLFF
cdr3_nt: TGTGCCAGCAGGGACAGGGGAAGAGAAAAACTGTTTTTT
j_call: TRBJ1-4
d_call: TRBD1
v_call: TRBV27
clone_size: few

cdr3_aa: CASSPDSPGGSTDTQYF
cdr3_nt: TGCGCCAGCAGCCCCGACTCGCCAGGGGGCAGTACAGATACGCAGTATTTT
j_call: TRBJ2-3
d_call: TRBD1
v_call: TRBV4-3
clone_size: .

cdr3_aa: CASTPGQGIYGYTF
cdr3_nt: TGTGCCAGCACCCCTGGACAGGGGATCTATGGCTACACCTTC
j_call: TRBJ1-2
d_call: TRBD1
v_call: TRBV5-6
clone_size: .

cdr3_aa: CASLRRLETQYF
cdr3_nt: TGTGCCAGCCTTCGTCGGTTGGAGACCCAGTACTTC
j_call: TRBJ2-5
d_call: .
v_call: TRBV6-1
clone_size: .

cdr3_aa: CASSYSTDRGDYEQYF
cdr3_nt: TGTGCCAGCAGTTACTCCACGGACAGGGGCGACTACGAGCAGTACTTC
j_call: TRBJ2-7
d_call: TRBD1
v_call: TRBV6-2/TRBV6-3
clone_size: .

cdr3_aa: CASSLRQDGEAFF
cdr3_nt: TGCGCCAGCAGCTTAAGACAGGATGGGGAAGCTTTCTTT
j_call: TRBJ1-1
d_call: .
v_call: TRBV5-1
clone_size: many

cdr3_aa: CASSLAPVGFGANVLTF
cdr3_nt: TGCGCCAGCAGCTTGGCCCCGGTCGGGTTCGGGGCCAACGTCCTGACTTTC
j_call: TRBJ2-6
d_call: .
v_call: TRBV5-1
clone_size: .

cdr3_aa: CASSQAALQNTEAFF
cdr3_nt: TGTGCCAGCAGCCAAGCCGCCCTACAGAACACTGAAGCTTTCTTT
j_call: TRBJ1-1
d_call: .
v_call: TRBV4-2
clone_size: many

cdr3_aa: CASSLWDRGRETQYF
cdr3_nt: TGTGCCAGCAGCTTGTGGGACAGGGGGAGGGAGACCCAGTACTTC
j_call: TRBJ2-5
d_call: TRBD1
v_call: TRBV7-2
clone_size: .

cdr3_aa: CATSRERTGPTEAFF
cdr3_nt: TGTGCCACCAGCAGGGAAAGGACAGGGCCCACTGAAGCTTTCTTT
j_call: TRBJ1-1
d_call: TRBD1
v_call: TRBV15
clone_size: .

cdr3_aa: CASRGRGGRDTQYF
cdr3_nt: TGTGCCAGCAGGGGCAGAGGGGGGAGGGATACGCAGTATTTT
j_call: TRBJ2-3
d_call: .
v_call: TRBV6-1
clone_size: few

cdr3_aa: CASSQDFLGGTEAFF
cdr3_nt: TGCGCCAGCAGCCAAGATTTTTTGGGTGGAACTGAAGCTTTCTTT
j_call: TRBJ1-1
d_call: .
v_call: TRBV4-3
clone_size: many

cdr3_aa: CASSSTTSSDADTQYF
cdr3_nt: TGTGCCAGCAGCTCCACGACCTCCTCGGACGCAGATACGCAGTATTTT
j_call: TRBJ2-3
d_call: .
v_call: TRBV5-4
clone_size: .

cdr3_aa: CASKPWLGASGGELFF
cdr3_nt: TGCGCCAGCAAGCCGTGGCTCGGGGCTAGTGGCGGGGAGCTGTTTTTT
j_call: TRBJ2-2
d_call: .
v_call: TRBV4-3
clone_size: .

cdr3_aa: CASSETSGRANEQFF
cdr3_nt: TGTGCCAGCAGCGAGACTAGCGGGAGGGCCAATGAGCAGTTCTTC
j_call: TRBJ2-1
d_call: TRBD2
v_call: TRBV3-1
clone_size: few

cdr3_aa: CSARRSSGPLFNEQFF
cdr3_nt: TGCAGTGCTAGAAGGAGTAGCGGGCCACTTTTCAATGAGCAGTTCTTC
j_call: TRBJ2-1
d_call: TRBD2
v_call: TRBV20-1
clone_size: few

cdr3_aa: CASRKEHPGGAFF
cdr3_nt: TGTGCCAGCAGGAAGGAACATCCGGGGGGAGCTTTCTTT
j_call: TRBJ1-1
d_call: .
v_call: TRBV7-2
clone_size: many

cdr3_aa: CSARKETDRAMGEQFF
cdr3_nt: TGCAGTGCTAGGAAAGAAACGGACAGGGCAATGGGTGAGCAGTTCTTC
j_call: TRBJ2-1
d_call: TRBD1
v_call: TRBV20-1
clone_size: many

cdr3_aa: CSARVRGSTDTQYF
cdr3_nt: TGCAGTGCTAGAGTTCGGGGTAGCACAGATACGCAGTATTTT
j_call: TRBJ2-3
d_call: .
v_call: TRBV20-1
clone_size: many

cdr3_aa: CSVGRTGVDYEQYF
cdr3_nt: TGCAGTGTTGGAAGGACAGGGGTAGACTACGAGCAGTACTTC
j_call: TRBJ2-7
d_call: TRBD1
v_call: TRBV20-1
clone_size: .

cdr3_aa: CSVKGGLVVSYNEQFF
cdr3_nt: TGCAGCGTTAAAGGGGGGCTAGTGGTTTCCTACAATGAGCAGTTCTTC
j_call: TRBJ2-1
d_call: .
v_call: TRBV29-1
clone_size: .

cdr3_aa: CASSLELLTGFVEDTQYF
cdr3_nt: TGTGCCAGCAGCCTGGAACTACTGACAGGTTTTGTGGAAGATACGCAGTATTTT
j_call: TRBJ2-3
d_call: .
v_call: TRBV4-2
clone_size: few

cdr3_aa: CAWSPGLPNNEQFF
cdr3_nt: TGTGCCTGGAGCCCGGGACTACCGAACAATGAGCAGTTCTTC
j_call: TRBJ2-1
d_call: TRBD2
v_call: TRBV30
clone_size: many

cdr3_aa: CASSFNQKTYEQYF
cdr3_nt: TGTGCCAGCAGTTTTAACCAGAAAACCTACGAGCAGTACTTC
j_call: TRBJ2-7
d_call: .
v_call: TRBV27
clone_size: few

cdr3_aa: CASSLPLSGGSGEQFF
cdr3_nt: TGTGCCAGCTCACTTCCTCTTTCGGGGGGGTCTGGTGAGCAGTTCTTC
j_call: TRBJ2-1
d_call: TRBD2
v_call: TRBV18
clone_size: many

cdr3_aa: CASSQDQAGVSYNEQFF
cdr3_nt: TGTGCCAGCAGCCAAGATCAAGCGGGGGTCTCCTACAATGAGCAGTTCTTC
j_call: TRBJ2-1
d_call: TRBD2
v_call: TRBV4-2
clone_size: .

cdr3_aa: CASSELAGHGELFF
cdr3_nt: TGTGCCAGCAGTGAGCTAGCGGGGCACGGGGAGCTGTTTTTT
j_call: TRBJ2-2
d_call: TRBD2
v_call: TRBV6-4
clone_size: .

cdr3_aa: CSARDRGPWETQYF
cdr3_nt: TGCAGCGCGAGGGACAGGGGACCCTGGGAGACCCAGTACTTC
j_call: TRBJ2-5
d_call: TRBD1
v_call: TRBV29-1
clone_size: few

cdr3_aa: CASSLDRGANQPQHF
cdr3_nt: TGTGCCAGCAGCTTGGACAGGGGAGCGAATCAGCCCCAGCATTTT
j_call: TRBJ1-5
d_call: TRBD1
v_call: TRBV7-8
clone_size: .

cdr3_aa: CASSLSYDIYNEQFF
cdr3_nt: TGCGCCAGCAGCTTGTCTTACGACATCTACAATGAGCAGTTCTTC
j_call: TRBJ2-1
d_call: .
v_call: TRBV5-1
clone_size: .

cdr3_aa: CATSTRQGTNTGELFF
cdr3_nt: TGTGCCACCAGCACTCGACAGGGAACGAACACCGGGGAGCTGTTTTTT
j_call: TRBJ2-2
d_call: TRBD1
v_call: TRBV15
clone_size: .

cdr3_aa: CASSPGASGRMQATQYF
cdr3_nt: TGTGCCAGCAGTCCCGGGGCTAGCGGGAGAATGCAAGCGACCCAGTACTTC
j_call: TRBJ2-5
d_call: TRBD2
v_call: TRBV6-1
clone_size: few

cdr3_aa: CASSDRAGYTF
cdr3_nt: TGTGCCAGCAGTGACAGGGCGGGCTACACCTTC
j_call: TRBJ1-2
d_call: .
v_call: TRBV6-1
clone_size: .

cdr3_aa: CASSQGTGFGYTF
cdr3_nt: TGTGCCAGCAGCCAGGGGACAGGGTTTGGCTACACCTTC
j_call: TRBJ1-2
d_call: TRBD1
v_call: TRBV3-1
clone_size: .

cdr3_aa: CATSRAGGYYEQYF
cdr3_nt: TGTGCCACCAGCAGAGCGGGGGGTTATTACGAGCAGTACTTC
j_call: TRBJ2-7
d_call: TRBD2
v_call: TRBV15
clone_size: .